This passage covers 18 T cell receptor beta chains from one sample sequenced in a study of CD8+ T cells in alopecia areata. The sequencing template was cDNA reverse transcribed from extracted RNA. Generated by immunoSEQ multiplex PCR, the TCRdb table keeps only in-frame clones and is missing some. The data show about 99,000 clones, around 86% seen once. Treatment in this sample: oral pan-JAK inhibitor, 5-10 mg twice daily. The sample was CD8+ T cells sorted from blood, taken around week 34, from a patient treated with tofacitinib. The receptors derive from a human donor with alopecia areata.

The V and J genes are TRBV7-2 and TRBJ2-7, with 8 bases that match TRBD2. Per the germline V gene, CDR1 is SGHTA and CDR2 is FQGNSA. This CDR3 is built from 18 residues. The V gene end was trimmed by 2 bases and the J gene end by 0 bases; junction bases not matched to a gene: 12. This CDR3 is CASSLPHSRLAFSYEQYF. CDR3 nucleotides: TGTGCCAGCAGCTTACCCCATTCCCGACTAGCGTTCTCCTACGAGCAGTACTTC. Combining the CDR3 with reference TRBV7-2 and TRBJ2-7 gives the whole variable domain GAGVSQSPSNKVTEKGKDVELRCDPISGHTALYWYRQSLGQGLEFLIYFQGNSAPDKSGLPSDRFSAERTGGSVSTLTIQRTQQEDSAVYLCASSLPHSRLAFSYEQYFGPGTRLTVT.

V usage is TRBV14 and J usage is TRBJ2-1, with 9 bases fitting TRBD1. Germline trimming cut 3 bases from V and 13 bases from J; bases unmatched to any gene: 10. CDR3 length: 14 amino acids. Germline assignment: CDR1 SGHDN and CDR2 FVKESK. CDR3 bases: TGTGCCAGCAGCCAGTTGGAACAGGGGGCCGGTCAGTTCTTC. It yields the protein CASSQLEQGAGQFF.

V gene TRBV27 combines with J gene TRBJ2-5, with D tentatively TRBD1 (7 bases). Germline-derived CDR1 and CDR2 are MNHEY and SMNVEV (reference sequence). V was shortened by 6 bases and J by 9 bases, with 23 bases between the two germline ends. The CDR3 sequence is 15 residues long. CDR3 nucleotide sequence: TGTGCCAGCAGCTCAGGGGGTGCGGTTTGGGAGGCCCAGTACTTC. Protein: CASSSGGAVWEAQYF.

This clone has a handful of counts. The chain combines TRBV7-3 with TRBJ2-2; 10 bases are shared with TRBD2. The CDR3 spans 15 residues. The germline CDR1 and CDR2 sequences are SGHTA and FQGTGA. J gave up 5 bases and V 5 bases, and 5 bases lay outside the gene matches. Written as DNA, the CDR3 is TGTGCCAGCAGCCTAGCGGGAGAGGGTACCGGGGAGCTGTTTTTT. This encodes CASSLAGEGTGELFF.

This chain joins TRBV6-5 and TRBJ1-1; no definite D call. Germline lookup yields CDR1 MNHEY and CDR2 SVGAGI. V was cut by 2 bases and J by 4 bases, with 2 bases left in between. This CDR3 has 11 amino acids. Here the CDR3 reads CASSYGTEAFF. The CDR3 DNA follows: TGTGCCAGCAGTTACGGCACTGAAGCTTTCTTT.

This clone has only a few counts. The chain is built from TRBV6-1 and TRBJ2-7, with D uncertain. V lost 0 bases to trimming and J lost 3 bases, with 6 bases between them. The CDR3 totals 13 residues. From germline, CDR1 is MNHNS and CDR2 SASEGT. The CDR3 DNA reads TGTGCCAGCAGTGAAGCGGGGAACTACGAGCAGTACTTC. This codes for CASSEAGNYEQYF.

The genes are TRBV7-9 and TRBJ2-5; D uncertain. The J call could be wrong; TRBJ2-7 is a better fit for the DNA end. This CDR3 has 13 amino acids. The V gene's germline CDR1 is SEHNR and CDR2 FQNEAQ (reference sequence). CDR3 DNA: TGTGCCAGCAGCTTTGGACCGTCCTACGAGCAGTACTTC. Its translation: CASSFGPSYEQYF.

V gene TRBV7-3 combines with J gene TRBJ1-1, with 10 bases identical to TRBD1. The CDR3 runs 15 residues. The germline gives CDR1 SGHTA, CDR2 FQGTGA. J gave up 4 bases and V 5 bases, and 7 bases lay outside the gene matches. The CDR3 DNA follows: TGTGCCAGCAGCGAGACAGGGGGCGCCGGCACTGAAGCTTTCTTT. Protein: CASSETGGAGTEAFF.

The chain combines TRBV7-7 with TRBJ2-7, with D possibly being TRBD2 (5 bases). This CDR3 comprises 13 residues. Trimming took off 9 bases at V and 2 bases at J, with 14 bases between the two ends. Germline V gene data show CDR1 as SSHAT and CDR2 as FNYEAQ (reference sequence). This CDR3 reads CARSPAGTYEQYF. Here the CDR3 DNA reads TGTGCCAGAAGCCCCGCGGGCACCTACGAGCAGTACTTC.

V is TRBV10-2 and J is TRBJ2-1, with 10 nucleotides matching TRBD2. In germline, CDR1 is WSHSY, CDR2 SAAADI. The CDR3 covers 14 residues. J was trimmed by 4 bases and V by 8 bases; bases with no gene match: 5. The CDR3 region has the DNA TGCGCCAGCTATAGCGGGGGGCGTTACAATGAGCAGTTCTTC. This encodes CASYSGGRYNEQFF.

This rearrangement joins TRBV15 to TRBJ1-3; no clear D gene. The length of the CDR3 is 15 residues. Between the trimmed V and J ends, which lost 3 bases and 7 bases, there was a span of 16 bases. Germline V gene data show CDR1 as LNHNV and CDR2 as YYDKDF (reference sequence). CDR3 loop: CATSRDRGPSNTIYF. The CDR3 coding sequence is TGTGCCACCAGCAGGGACCGGGGTCCCTCTAACACCATATATTTT.

This chain connects TRBV29-1 to TRBJ2-3; TRBD2 is a possible D gene (5 bases). The CDR3 length is 14 residues. V gave up 0 bases and J gave up 0 bases, with 7 bases separating them. Germline CDR1 is SQVTM and CDR2 is ANQGSEA. For the CDR3, the DNA is TGCAGCGTTGAAGACGGGATTAGCACAGATACGCAGTATTTT. Protein product: CSVEDGISTDTQYF.

V usage is TRBV7-2 and J usage is TRBJ2-7, with 8 positions matching TRBD2. Germline V gives CDR1 SGHTA, CDR2 FQGNSA. This CDR3 region has 16 residues. Losses at the gene ends were 5 bases for V and 3 bases for J; bases not matched to a gene: 12. The CDR3 is CASSPSVAGGFYEQYF. For the CDR3, the DNA is TGTGCCAGCAGCCCCAGCGTGGCGGGGGGTTTCTACGAGCAGTACTTC.

The rearrangement joins TRBV19 to TRBJ2-2; 8 bases match TRBD1. The CDR3 consists of 17 residues. The V and J ends lost 4 bases and 2 bases, in that order; junction bases with no gene match: 9. The germline V gene encodes CDR1 LNHDA and CDR2 SQIVND (reference sequence). The CDR3 is CASSTYSTGVNTGELFF. CDR3 DNA: TGTGCCAGTAGTACCTATTCGACAGGGGTAAACACCGGGGAGCTGTTTTTT.

J is TRBJ1-2 and V is TRBV19; D possibly corresponds to TRBD1 (6 bases). This CDR3 spans 14 amino acids. CDR1 is LNHDA and CDR2 is SQIVND in the germline V gene (reference sequence). Trimming removed 6 bases from V and 2 bases from J, with 13 bases in between. The CDR3 sequence: CASSPYTGNYGYTF. The CDR3 region has the DNA TGTGCCAGTAGCCCATATACAGGGAACTATGGCTACACCTTC.

The V and J genes are TRBV10-3 and TRBJ2-5, with 8 bases identical to TRBD1. The germline V gene has CDR1 ENHRY and CDR2 SYGVKD. The CDR3 has 16 residues. V was pared by 2 bases and J by 3 bases, with 8 bases of the junction left unmatched. CDR3 DNA: TGTGCCATCAGTGAGCCAATCGGACAGGGTGAAGAGACCCAGTACTTC. Residues: CAISEPIGQGEETQYF.

The chain combines TRBV19 with TRBJ2-2, with 11 positions matching TRBD2. Trimming took 8 bases from V and 0 from J; bases not matched to a gene: 11. The CDR3 loop spans 18 amino acids. Germline CDR1 reads LNHDA; CDR2 reads SQIVND (reference sequence). The chain's CDR3 is CASSPIAGGPPNTGELFF. DNA of the CDR3: TGTGCCAGTTCCCCGATAGCGGGAGGGCCACCGAACACCGGGGAGCTGTTTTTT.

CDR3 nucleotide sequence: TGTGCCAGTAGCACGGAGGGTTCCACTGAAGCTTTCTTT. Its translation is CASSTEGSTEAFF. The chain recombines TRBV19 with TRBJ1-1; D remains unclear. The length of the CDR3 is 13 residues. CDR1 and CDR2 (germline): LNHDA, SQIVND (reference sequence). V lost 6 bases and J lost 4, with 12 bases in between.